This T cell receptor (beta chain) originates from a study of blood T cell repertoires in COVID-19. CDR3 length: 14 residues. With 1 base removed from V and 8 bases from J, the gap between germline ends came to 15 bases. Germline CDR1 and CDR2: SGHRS and YFSETQ. The protocol was immunoSEQ multiplex PCR, while the TCRdb copy is restricted to in-frame clones and leaves out a portion. Found here are about 240,000 clones, approximately 84% of them singletons; the top ten hold under 4.5%. The source of this sequence is a man in his fifties or sixties with acute or convalescent COVID-19. Sequencing was performed on peripheral blood. The chain has TRBV5-1 and TRBJ1-2; D call uncertain. In nucleotides, the CDR3 is TGCGCCAGCAGCTTGTCAGTGTCGCCCCACGGCTACACCTTC. Translated: CASSLSVSPHGYTF.